This entry describes one T cell receptor beta chain. Antigen specificity is unknown. At one end the junction does not follow the germline gene, possibly because of a read error. TCRbeta libraries were built with three rounds of nested PCR, modified from ARM-PCR. TCRdb analysed the multiplex PCR reads with MiXCR anew, one entry per CDR3 protein. The sample holds about 110,000 distinct CDR3 sequences; approximately 71% are singletons and the top ten take around 37%. The CDR3 is 17 residues long. Looked up from germline, CDR1 is SGHNT and CDR2 is YENEEA. The sample comes from a study of tumor and adjacent non-tumor tissue in lung cancer. At the level of the study: Stage I to III disease affected some 11 men and 5 women aged roughly 31 to 80.

Study-level points and caveats: Significantly higher TCR diversity was found in tumor than normal lung.

RNA was extracted from bulk tissue without any cell sorting. Newly diagnosed lung cancer patients had thoracic surgery in China, August–late 2014, without prior chemotherapy. This chain connects TRBV11-3 to TRBJ2-1, with TRBD2 matching over 9 bases. Input material: lung tumor tissue. This clonotype was obtained from a woman aged 60-75 years with non-small cell lung cancer. The CDR3 reads CASSLEMISGSYNEPFF. CDR3 bases: TGTGCCAGCAGCTTAGAGATGATTAGCGGGAGCTACAATGAGCCGTTCTTC.